Detailed here is one T cell receptor beta chain. Its antigen is as yet unknown. This specimen belongs to a study of OX40 agonist ivuxolimab in advanced cancers. Study information: One patient with hepatocellular carcinoma and two with cutaneous melanoma, three in all, had partial responses.

Generated by immunoSEQ multiplex PCR, the TCRdb table keeps only in-frame clones and is missing some. The table shows roughly 63,000 clones, with roughly nine tenths occurring only once. Broader study findings: Averaging showed that CD8+ T cells had more expanded clones than CD4+ did. Among the nonresponders, some also had low normalized T-cell clonal expansion.

With baseline, cycle 4 day 1, and cycle 7 day 1 as timepoints, blood was sampled. Germline CDR1 and CDR2: ENHRY and SYGVKD. The CDR3 is made up of 13 amino acids. Trimming took off 10 bases at V and 0 bases at J, with 7 bases between the two ends. Source: CD4+ or CD8+ T cells sorted from blood, taken in a trial of the OX40 agonist ivuxolimab. The chain links TRBV10-3 to TRBJ2-6; D call uncertain. The origin of this receptor is an adult with an advanced solid tumor such as melanoma, head and neck, liver or kidney cancer. The CDR3 reads CATLSSGANVLTF. CDR3 bases: TGTGCCACCCTCTCCTCTGGGGCCAACGTCCTGACTTTC.